This is a list of T cell receptor beta chains from one sample in a study of T cell responses to AZD1222 COVID-19 vaccine. Using immunoSEQ multiplex PCR, the repertoire was profiled, and TCRdb retains in-frame clones only, with some absent. This sample has roughly 83,000 clones, with more than 75% found just once. Specimen: peripheral blood, collected on day 0 of AZD1222 vaccination. These receptors were collected from an adult in good health. The CDR3 runs from the conserved cysteine through the conserved F or W. The order of the fields is clone size, J gene, CDR3 length, D gene, V gene, CDR3 DNA, CDR3 protein. The D gene is left open where the match is weak. Size is stated for part of the rows, as once, few or many counts, or as a class when the clone is expanded.

-,TRBJ1-1,16,-,TRBV6-5,TGTGCCAGCAGTTACTCCGGGTATAGACAGAACACTGAAGCTTTCTTT,CASSYSGYRQNTEAFF
-,TRBJ1-2,18,-,TRBV7-5,TGTGCCAGAACCCACTCCGGCAGCACCATTGAGCCCCTCTATGGCTACACCTTC,CARTHSGSTIEPLYGYTF
-,TRBJ2-3,14,TRBD2,TRBV5-1,TGCGCCAGCAGCTTACTAGCGGTCACAGATACGCAGTATTTT,CASSLLAVTDTQYF
-,TRBJ2-4,16,-,TRBV19,TGTGCCAGTAGGCCGATCGTGACAGGAGCCAAAAACATTCAGTACTTC,CASRPIVTGAKNIQYF
once,TRBJ1-5,16,TRBD1,TRBV24-1,TGTGCCACCAGTGATCGCCGGACAGGGAGCAATCAGCCCCAGCATTTT,CATSDRRTGSNQPQHF
-,TRBJ2-3,16,TRBD2,TRBV3-1/TRBV3-2,TGTGCCAGCAGCCAACAACTAGCGGGGGGATCAGATACGCAGTATTTT,CASSQQLAGGSDTQYF
few,TRBJ2-7,12,-,TRBV9,TGTGCCAGCAGCACCCTAACTTCGGTGCAGTACTTC,CASSTLTSVQYF
-,TRBJ2-5,22,TRBD2,TRBV30,TGTGCCTGGAGACCGAGGGCCTCAGGGGCGAGGACTAGCGGGAGGGCCTGGGAGACCCAGTACTTC,CAWRPRASGARTSGRAWETQYF
once,TRBJ1-5,16,TRBD1,TRBV19,TGTGCCAGTAGCAACCCACAGGGGCGTAGCAATCAGCCCCAGCATTTT,CASSNPQGRSNQPQHF
-,TRBJ2-3,17,-,TRBV5-1,TGCGCCAGCAGCCCGGCTCACGGCCTTCCAAACACAGATACGCAGTATTTT,CASSPAHGLPNTDTQYF
once,TRBJ2-7,14,-,TRBV5-1,TGCGCCAGCAGCTTCCAGGTAGACAGCGGCGAGCAGTACTTC,CASSFQVDSGEQYF
-,TRBJ2-3,16,TRBD2,TRBV4-2,TGTGCCAGCAGCCCTCGGACTAGCGGGAGACTGGATACGCAGTATTTT,CASSPRTSGRLDTQYF
-,TRBJ1-1,15,-,TRBV25-1,TGTGCCAGCAGTGACGGTGGATGGGCAGGGACTGAAGCTTTCTTT,CASSDGGWAGTEAFF
once,TRBJ2-3,15,-,TRBV7-9,TGTGCCAGCAGCCCATTCTGGGGGGCTGCAGATACGCAGTATTTT,CASSPFWGAADTQYF
-,TRBJ2-7,16,TRBD2,TRBV28,TGTGCCAGCAGATCTCTAGCGGGAGCTTTTACCTACGAGCAGTACTTC,CASRSLAGAFTYEQYF
-,TRBJ1-3,14,TRBD1,TRBV28,TGTGCCAGCGGGACAGCGGGAGGGACTGACACCATATATTTT,CASGTAGGTDTIYF
-,TRBJ1-2,16,TRBD1,TRBV7-8,TGTGCCAGCAGCTTAGAAACGGGACAGGCCTACTATGGCTACACCTTC,CASSLETGQAYYGYTF
-,TRBJ2-2,16,TRBD2,TRBV28,TGTGCCAGCAGTTTAGGACTAGCGGGGGTCACCGGGGAGCTGTTTTTT,CASSLGLAGVTGELFF